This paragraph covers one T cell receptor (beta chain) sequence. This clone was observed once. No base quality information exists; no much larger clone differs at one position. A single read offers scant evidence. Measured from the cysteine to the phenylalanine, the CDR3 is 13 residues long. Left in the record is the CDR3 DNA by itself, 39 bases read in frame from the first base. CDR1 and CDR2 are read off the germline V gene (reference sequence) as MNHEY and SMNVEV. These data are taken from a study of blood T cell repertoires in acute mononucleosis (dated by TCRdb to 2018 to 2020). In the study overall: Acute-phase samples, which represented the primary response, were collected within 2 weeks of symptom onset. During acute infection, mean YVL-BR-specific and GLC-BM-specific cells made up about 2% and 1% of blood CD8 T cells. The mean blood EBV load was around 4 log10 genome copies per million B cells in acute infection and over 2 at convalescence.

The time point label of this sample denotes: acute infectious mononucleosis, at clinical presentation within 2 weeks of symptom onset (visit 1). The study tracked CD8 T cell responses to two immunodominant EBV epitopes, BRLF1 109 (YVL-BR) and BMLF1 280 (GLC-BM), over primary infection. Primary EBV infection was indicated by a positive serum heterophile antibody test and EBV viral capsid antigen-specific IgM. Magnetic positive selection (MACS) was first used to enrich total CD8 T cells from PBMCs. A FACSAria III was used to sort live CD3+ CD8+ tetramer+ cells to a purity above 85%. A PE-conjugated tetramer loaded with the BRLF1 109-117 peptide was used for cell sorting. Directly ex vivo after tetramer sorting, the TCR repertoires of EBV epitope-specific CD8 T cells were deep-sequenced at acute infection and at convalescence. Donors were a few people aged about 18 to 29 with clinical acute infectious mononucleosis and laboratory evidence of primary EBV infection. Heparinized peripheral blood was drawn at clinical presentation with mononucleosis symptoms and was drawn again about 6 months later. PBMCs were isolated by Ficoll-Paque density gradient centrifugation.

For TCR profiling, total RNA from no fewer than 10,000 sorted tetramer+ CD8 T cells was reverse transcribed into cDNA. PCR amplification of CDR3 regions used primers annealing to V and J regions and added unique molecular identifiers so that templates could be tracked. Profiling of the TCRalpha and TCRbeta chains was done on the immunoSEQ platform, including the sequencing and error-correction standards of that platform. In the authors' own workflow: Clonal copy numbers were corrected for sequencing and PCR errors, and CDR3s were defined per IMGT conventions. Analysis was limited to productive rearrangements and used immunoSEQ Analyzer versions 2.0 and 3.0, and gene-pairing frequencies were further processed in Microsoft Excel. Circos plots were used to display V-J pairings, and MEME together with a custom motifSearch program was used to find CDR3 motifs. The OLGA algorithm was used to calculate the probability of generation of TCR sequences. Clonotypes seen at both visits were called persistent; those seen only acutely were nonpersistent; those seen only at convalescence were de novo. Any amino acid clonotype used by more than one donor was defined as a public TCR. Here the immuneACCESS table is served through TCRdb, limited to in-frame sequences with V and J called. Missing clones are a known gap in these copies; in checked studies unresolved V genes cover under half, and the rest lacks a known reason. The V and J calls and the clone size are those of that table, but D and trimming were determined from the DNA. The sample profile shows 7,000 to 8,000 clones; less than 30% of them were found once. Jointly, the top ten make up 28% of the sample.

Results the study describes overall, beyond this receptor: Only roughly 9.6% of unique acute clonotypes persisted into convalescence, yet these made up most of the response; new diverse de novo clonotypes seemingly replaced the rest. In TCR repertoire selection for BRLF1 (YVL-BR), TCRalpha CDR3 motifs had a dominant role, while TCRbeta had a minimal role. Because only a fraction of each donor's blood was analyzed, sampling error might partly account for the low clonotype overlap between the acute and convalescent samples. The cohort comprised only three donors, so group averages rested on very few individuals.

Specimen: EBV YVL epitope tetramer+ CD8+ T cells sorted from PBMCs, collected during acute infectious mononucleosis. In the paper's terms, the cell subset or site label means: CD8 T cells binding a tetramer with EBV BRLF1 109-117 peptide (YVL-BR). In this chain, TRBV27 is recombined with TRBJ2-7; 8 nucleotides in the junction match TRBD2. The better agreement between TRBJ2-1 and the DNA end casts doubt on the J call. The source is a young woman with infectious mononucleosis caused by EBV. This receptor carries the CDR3 CATLSGGYNEQFF. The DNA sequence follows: TGTGCCACGCTGAGCGGGGGTTACAATGAGCAGTTCTTC.